These 27 T cell receptor beta chains were sequenced from one sample in a study of shared clonotypes between healthy human individuals. Profiling relied on immunoSEQ multiplex PCR, and the TCRdb table lists in-frame clones only, not all of them. This table has over a million clones, approximately 70% appearing once. The sequencing input was memory CD4+ T cells sorted from blood. The subset: CD45RA-negative fraction. The receptors derive from a man aged 18 to 29 in good health.

This clone turned up a few times. The chain's CDR3 is CASSQQGFLYGYTF. In DNA form, the CDR3 reads TGCGCCAGCAGCCAGCAGGGGTTTTTGTATGGCTACACCTTC. J is TRBJ1-2 and V is TRBV4-3; possible D gene TRBD1, 6 bases. Germline V CDR1 and CDR2: LGHNA, YSLEER. V lost 3 bases to trimming and J lost 5 bases, with 13 bases between them. The CDR3 loop spans 14 amino acids.

This clone was seen a few times. This sequence joins TRBV19 and TRBJ1-1, with D unclear. V was cut by 3 bases and J by 2 bases, with 7 bases left in between. The CDR3 has 13 amino acids. Germline V gene lookup returns CDR1 LNHDA and CDR2 SQIVND (reference sequence). In nucleotides, the CDR3 is TGTGCCAGTAGTATTCAAACCAACACTGAAGCTTTCTTT. This sequence encodes CASSIQTNTEAFF.

The rearrangement joins TRBV7-2 to TRBJ1-1, with 7 bases lining up with TRBD1. Germline CDR1 is SGHTA and CDR2 is FQGNSA. The V gene end was trimmed by 6 bases and the J gene end by 5 bases; junction bases not matched to a gene: 12. The CDR3 has 15 amino acids. The CDR3 nucleotides read TGTGCCAGCAGTCAATCACAGGGGTTAAGAACTGAAGCTTTCTTT. Residues: CASSQSQGLRTEAFF.

This clone was detected a few times. Additional DNA sequences in this sample encode the identical CDR3. The gene calls are TRBV10-1 and TRBJ2-7; no clear D gene. Trimming left V 0 bases short and J 3 bases short, with 6 bases between. Per the germline V gene, CDR1 is WNHNN and CDR2 is SYGVQD (reference sequence). This CDR3 is built from 13 residues. The CDR3 region has the DNA TGCGCCAGCAGTGAGTCGGGAAGCTACGAGCAGTACTTC. Its protein product is CASSESGSYEQYF.

This chain connects TRBV15 to TRBJ2-7; no reliable D call. The CDR3 runs 14 residues. Trimming removed 0 bases from V and 4 bases from J, with 10 bases in between. From germline, CDR1 is LNHNV and CDR2 YYDKDF (reference sequence). The CDR3 spells CATSRDRGPYEQYF. The CDR3 DNA reads as TGTGCCACCAGCAGAGATCGTGGGCCTTACGAGCAGTACTTC.

The chain combines TRBV11-2 with TRBJ2-7; 8 nucleotides agree with TRBD1. Per germline, CDR1 SGHAT and CDR2 FQNNGV. With 6 bases clipped from V and 0 bases from J, the junction kept 7 bases outside the gene matches. This CDR3 spans 15 amino acids. DNA for the CDR3: TGTGCCAGCAGGGCCGGGACAGGCTACTCCTACGAGCAGTACTTC. Amino acids: CASRAGTGYSYEQYF.

V and J are TRBV5-1 and TRBJ2-7, with D unclear. Germline V gene sequence: CDR1 SGHRS, CDR2 YFSETQ. The CDR3 has 14 amino acids. V was cut by 0 bases and J by 5 bases, with 12 bases left in between. The CDR3 sequence: CASSLGVSRNEQYF. The DNA for the CDR3 is TGCGCCAGCAGCTTGGGTGTCAGTCGAAACGAGCAGTACTTC. The variable domain in full, completed from reference TRBV5-1 and TRBJ2-7, reads KAGVTQTPRYLIKTRGQQVTLSCSPISGHRSVSWYQQTPGQGLQFLFEYFSETQRNKGNFPGRFSGRQFSNSRSEMNVSTLELGDSALYLCASSLGVSRNEQYFGPGTRLTVT.

J is TRBJ1-3 and V is TRBV5-6; D gene unclear. CDR1 and CDR2 from the germline V gene are SGHDT and YYEEEE. Trimming removed 4 bases at V and 0 bases at J, with 11 bases between. This CDR3 has 15 residues. For the CDR3, the DNA is TGTGCCAGCAGCCGTACCCTTAGCTCTGGAAACACCATATATTTT. Its translation is CASSRTLSSGNTIYF.

The gene calls are TRBV6-5 and TRBJ1-1, with D hard to call. The length of the CDR3 is 14 residues. The germline CDR1 and CDR2 sequences are MNHEY and SVGAGI. The V and J ends lost 6 bases and 0 bases respectively, with 11 bases between them. In DNA form, the CDR3 reads TGTGCCAGCAGGCGGGGAGGGTTGAACACTGAAGCTTTCTTT. Translated: CASRRGGLNTEAFF.

V is TRBV11-3 and J is TRBJ2-2, with D hard to call. The CDR3 is made up of 14 amino acids. Deletions cut 5 bases from V and 6 bases from J, with 13 bases between. Germline V gives CDR1 SGHNT, CDR2 YENEEA. The DNA for the CDR3 is TGTGCCAGCAGCCGTAATCAGGTCTCCGGGGAGCTGTTTTTT. Its protein product is CASSRNQVSGELFF.

As regards this clone: A read error is likely, as this CDR3 ends without the conserved phenylalanine or tryptophan. The DNA is omitted, as the CDR3 cannot be located on it reliably, and the CDR3 follows TCRdb's listing. The V call is TRBV30, the J call TRBJ1-2. The CDR3 is 10 amino acids long, termini counted. The germline gives CDR1 GTSNPN, CDR2 SVGIG (reference sequence). The CDR3 loop reads CAWSRIRTGI.

The chain joins TRBV5-1 to TRBJ1-2; D is ambiguous. With 4 bases removed from V and 4 bases from J, the gap between germline ends came to 17 bases. The germline V gene has CDR1 SGHRS and CDR2 YFSETQ. The CDR3 contains 15 residues. Here the CDR3 DNA reads TGCGCCAGCAGCCGGGAGGGTCAGGCGGGCTATGGCTACACCTTC. Translation gives CASSREGQAGYGYTF.

The chain combines TRBV5-6 with TRBJ1-3; D gene ambiguous. In germline, CDR1 is SGHDT, CDR2 YYEEEE. The V end was cut by 6 bases, the J end by 3 bases, with 13 bases between. The CDR3 sequence is 14 residues long. CDR3 sequence: CASTRFNSGNTIYF. In DNA, the CDR3 is TGTGCCAGCACTAGATTTAACAGTGGAAACACCATATATTTT.

The gene calls are TRBV7-9 and TRBJ2-7; D unresolved. The ends were cut back, 1 base at V and 6 bases at J, with 16 bases in the middle. Germline V gene sequence: CDR1 SEHNR, CDR2 FQNEAQ (reference sequence). The CDR3 is 15 amino acids. In DNA form, the CDR3 reads TGTGCCAGCAGCTTAGAAGGTTTCAAGGGTAGCGAGCAGTACTTC. Translation: CASSLEGFKGSEQYF.

The chain is built from TRBV7-9 and TRBJ1-3, with D unresolved. V was trimmed by 1 base and J by 4 bases, leaving 5 bases between them. Looked up from germline, CDR1 is SEHNR and CDR2 is FQNEAQ (reference sequence). The CDR3 consists of 13 residues. The CDR3 DNA reads TGTGCCAGCAGCTTAGAGGGAGGAAACACCATATATTTT. It encodes CASSLEGGNTIYF.

The chain is built from TRBV18 and TRBJ1-1; D ambiguous. The germline V gene has CDR1 KGHSH and CDR2 LQKENI. The CDR3 loop spans 14 amino acids. V was cut by 3 bases and J by 4 bases, with 12 bases left in between. The CDR3 reads CASSPLRAGTEAFF. The CDR3 DNA sequence: TGTGCCAGCTCACCCCTAAGGGCGGGCACTGAAGCTTTCTTT.

Only one count was recorded for this clone. This sequence joins TRBV2 and TRBJ2-1; the match to TRBD2 covers 7 bases. J lost 8 bases, V lost 5 bases, and 9 bases had no gene match. This CDR3 has 14 residues. Germline V CDR1 and CDR2: SNHLY, FYNNEI. The CDR3 sequence is CASSRGGSIDEQFF. The CDR3 nucleotides read TGTGCCAGCAGTCGGGGCGGGAGTATCGATGAGCAGTTCTTC.

This clone has just one count. The chain joins TRBV5-4 to TRBJ1-2; no clear D gene. The V end lost 4 bases, the J end lost 8 bases, and 12 bases lay between the germline ends. The CDR3 loop spans 12 amino acids. The germline CDR1 and CDR2 sequences are SGHNT and YYREEE (reference sequence). CDR3 protein: CASSAPPGGYTF. CDR3 nucleotides: TGTGCCAGCAGCGCACCGCCTGGGGGCTACACCTTC. Based on the CDR3 plus reference TRBV5-4 and TRBJ1-2, the full variable domain is ETGVTQSPTHLIKTRGQQVTLRCSSQSGHNTVSWYQQALGQGPQFIFQYYREEENGRGNFPPRFSGLQFPNYSSELNVNALELDDSALYLCASSAPPGGYTFGSGTRLTVV.

The chain links TRBV2 to TRBJ2-1, with TRBD1 matching over 7 bases. The CDR3 extends over 14 amino acids. CDR1 SNHLY and CDR2 FYNNEI come from the germline V gene. V shed 9 bases, J shed 0 bases, and the junction held 5 bases outside the gene matches. Written as DNA, the CDR3 is TGTGCCAGTGTACGGGACAGCTCCTACAATGAGCAGTTCTTC. It is translated as CASVRDSSYNEQFF.

A note on this clone: This may be a read error: a much more frequent sequence differs by one nucleotide. The rearrangement uses TRBV7-6 and TRBJ2-1; 12 bases fit TRBD2. V lost 5 bases, J lost 5 bases, and 4 bases stayed unmatched. The CDR3 is 15 residues long. From germline, CDR1 is SGHVS and CDR2 FNYEAQ. This CDR3 is CASSPLAGGNNEQFF. The CDR3 DNA follows: TGTGCCAGCAGCCCTCTAGCGGGAGGGAACAATGAGCAGTTCTTC.

J is TRBJ2-3 and V is TRBV6-6; D is undetermined. The germline V gene has CDR1 MNHNY and CDR2 SVGAGI (reference sequence). The CDR3 is 13 amino acids. V lost 2 bases and J lost 6, with 9 bases in between. The CDR3 loop reads CASSYQGWDTQYF. For the CDR3, the DNA is TGTGCCAGCAGTTACCAAGGGTGGGATACGCAGTATTTT.

This chain uses TRBV19 with TRBJ2-5, with 10 bases matching TRBD1. CDR1 and CDR2 (germline): LNHDA, SQIVND (reference sequence). The CDR3 is 16 amino acids. With V trimmed by 6 bases and J by 5 bases, 12 bases remained unmatched. CDR3 DNA: TGTGCCAGTAGCAGCCCCGACAGGGGGCGTGGGGAGACCCAGTACTTC. This translates into CASSSPDRGRGETQYF.

V and J are TRBV28 and TRBJ2-7, with 7 nucleotides matching TRBD1. This CDR3 contains 16 residues. Germline V gene data show CDR1 as MDHEN and CDR2 as SYDVKM. Trimming at V came to 2 bases and at J to 4 bases, leaving 11 bases not matched to a gene. CDR3 residues: CASSLRRATGRYEQYF. CDR3 nucleotides: TGTGCCAGCAGTTTAAGACGCGCGACAGGGAGATACGAGCAGTACTTC.

The chain recombines TRBV6-6 with TRBJ2-7; possible D gene TRBD2, 6 bases. This CDR3 has 13 amino acids. V was shortened by 5 bases and J by 2 bases, with 10 bases between the two germline ends. Germline-derived CDR1 and CDR2 are MNHNY and SVGAGI (reference sequence). The CDR3 DNA is TGTGCCAGCAGTAAGGACTACGCCTACGAGCAGTACTTC. Encoded protein: CASSKDYAYEQYF.

The chain combines TRBV29-1 with TRBJ2-3; TRBD2 matches at 9 bases. The CDR3 extends over 18 amino acids. Germline CDR1 reads SQVTM; CDR2 reads ANQGSEA. The junction had 10 bases not matched to a gene; V was cut back by 0 bases and J by 0 bases. The CDR3 DNA reads as TGCAGCGTTGAAGATCCCAGCGGGGGGCGGTGGAGCACAGATACGCAGTATTTT. The encoded protein is CSVEDPSGGRWSTDTQYF.

Comment on this clone: This specimen includes other DNA sequences encoding the same CDR3. The V and J genes are TRBV11-2 and TRBJ2-7; 7 bases are a match to TRBD1. After removal of 5 bases from V and 4 bases from J, the junction contained 5 bases not matched to a gene. CDR1 SGHAT and CDR2 FQNNGV come from the germline V gene. The CDR3 runs to 13 residues. CDR3 in amino acids: CASSPGQFYEQYF. The CDR3 nucleotides read TGTGCCAGCAGCCCGGGACAGTTTTACGAGCAGTACTTC.

This clone has a handful of counts. The sample carries other DNA sequences with the same CDR3. The J gene is TRBJ1-1, the V gene TRBV30, with TRBD1 identical over 7 bases. Trimming removed 4 bases from V and 2 bases from J; junction bases left unmatched: 4. Germline CDR1 reads GTSNPN; CDR2 reads SVGIG (reference sequence). This CDR3 region has 13 residues. The CDR3: CAWNQGGNTEAFF. CDR3 coding DNA: TGTGCCTGGAACCAGGGGGGAAACACTGAAGCTTTCTTT. Drawing the rest from reference TRBV30 and TRBJ1-1, the complete variable domain is SQTIHQWPATLVQPVGSPLSLECTVEGTSNPNLYWYRQAAGRGLQLLFYSVGIGQISSEVPQNLSASRPQDRQFILSSKKLLLSDSGFYLCAWNQGGNTEAFFGQGTRLTVV.